This T cell receptor (beta chain) was obtained from a study of blood T cells in healthy people across ages. This clonotype was detected only a few times. Healthy Russian Caucasian donors spanned ages roughly 6 to 100 years. Each of the donors had 8 to 10 milliliters of peripheral blood drawn into EDTA-treated Vacutainer tubes. With a J-beta primer mix and a sample-barcoded 5' primer, a second PCR ran about 7 to 11 cycles. The study obtained at least 3 million CDR3-containing paired-end reads from every sample. One entry per CDR3 protein, called by TCRdb with MiXCR from the 5' RACE reads. The sample lists roughly 570,000 distinct CDR3 sequences; 27% were seen once. The J segment lost 0 bases and the V segment lost 5 bases, leaving 7 bases of the junction unmatched. Germline loops: CDR1 MNHEY, CDR2 SVGEGT. The CDR3 loop spans 17 amino acids.

The sequenced material came from blood. This sequence was found in a woman in her 70s in good health. The chain links TRBV6-2 or TRBV6-3 to TRBJ2-5; 12 bases align to TRBD2. As DNA, the CDR3 is TGTGCCAGCAGTGGACTAGCGGGGCGCCGATACCAAGAGACCCAGTACTTC. It is translated as CASSGLAGRRYQETQYF.